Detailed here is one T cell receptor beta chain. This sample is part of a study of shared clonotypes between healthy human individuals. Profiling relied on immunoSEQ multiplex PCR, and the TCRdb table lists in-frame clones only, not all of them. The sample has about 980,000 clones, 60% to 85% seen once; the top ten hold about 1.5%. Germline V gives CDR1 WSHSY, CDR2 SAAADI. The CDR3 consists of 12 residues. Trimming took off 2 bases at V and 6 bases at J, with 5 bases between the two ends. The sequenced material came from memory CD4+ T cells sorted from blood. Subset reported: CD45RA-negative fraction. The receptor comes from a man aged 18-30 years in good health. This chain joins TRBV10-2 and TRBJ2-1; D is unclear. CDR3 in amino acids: CASSEGLNEQFF. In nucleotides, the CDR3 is TGCGCCAGCAGTGAGGGTCTCAATGAGCAGTTCTTC.